The 14 T cell receptor beta chains listed next were all sequenced from one sample in a study of blood T cell repertoires in COVID-19. Only in-frame clones appear in the TCRdb table, and some are missing; sequencing was by immunoSEQ multiplex PCR. Of roughly 37,000 clones listed, around four fifths are singletons. The sample comprised peripheral blood. The origin of the receptors is a human donor in a cohort sampled during active COVID-19.

The gene calls are TRBV27 and TRBJ1-2; the match to TRBD1 covers 12 bases. Per germline, CDR1 MNHEY and CDR2 SMNVEV (reference sequence). The CDR3 extends over 15 amino acids. J was trimmed by 6 bases and V by 4 bases; bases with no gene match: 6. The CDR3: CASSSTGQGADGYTF. CDR3 nucleotide sequence: TGTGCCAGCAGTTCAACGGGACAGGGGGCTGATGGCTACACCTTC.

This chain uses TRBV6-2 or TRBV6-3 with TRBJ2-3, with 8 nucleotides matching TRBD2. Germline CDR1 MNHEY, CDR2 SVGEGT. The CDR3 has 16 residues. The ends lost 0 bases at V and 7 bases at J; junction bases unmatched: 9. Here the CDR3 DNA reads TGTGCCAGCAGTTACTCGAACTGGGTTAGCGGGAATACGCAGTATTTT. Translating gives CASSYSNWVSGNTQYF.

The V gene is TRBV27, the J gene TRBJ1-1; possibly TRBD1 for D (6 bases). The ends were cut back, 6 bases at V and 0 bases at J, with 14 bases in the middle. Per the germline V gene, CDR1 is MNHEY and CDR2 is SMNVEV (reference sequence). The CDR3 runs 15 residues. Written as DNA, the CDR3 is TGTGCCAGCAGCCGGGAGGGGGTAATGAACACTGAAGCTTTCTTT. It translates to CASSREGVMNTEAFF.

The chain combines TRBV4-3 with TRBJ1-5, with D maybe TRBD1 (5 bases). In germline, CDR1 is LGHNA, CDR2 YSLEER. The CDR3 covers 15 residues. The ends were cut back, 4 bases at V and 2 bases at J, with 12 bases in the middle. The CDR3 DNA reads as TGCGCCAGCAGCCCGGGACTTATGGGCAATCAGCCCCAGCATTTT. Amino acid sequence: CASSPGLMGNQPQHF.

V is TRBV6-6 and J is TRBJ1-6; the D is unclear. Trimming shortened V by 5 bases and J by 0 bases, and 8 bases separated the two germline ends. Germline V CDR1 and CDR2: MNHNY, SVGAGI (reference sequence). The CDR3 is 15 amino acids. DNA of the CDR3: TGTGCCAGCAGTCTACAGAGCTCCTATAATTCACCCCTCCACTTT. This encodes CASSLQSSYNSPLHF.

The chain recombines TRBV9 with TRBJ2-5, with 10 bases matching TRBD2. After removal of 2 bases from V and 0 bases from J, the junction contained 7 bases not matched to a gene. The length of the CDR3 is 17 residues. CDR1 and CDR2 from the germline V gene are SGDLS and YYNGEE. CDR3 sequence: CASSVSLAGVNQETQYF. The CDR3 nucleotides are TGTGCCAGCAGCGTCTCCCTAGCGGGGGTGAACCAAGAGACCCAGTACTTC.

The CDR3 sequence is CASSVGIAGVQETQYF. For the CDR3, the DNA is TGTGCCAGCAGCGTAGGAATAGCGGGGGTCCAAGAGACCCAGTACTTC. The chain uses TRBV9 and TRBJ2-5, with 9 bases fitting TRBD2. The junction had 4 bases not matched to a gene; V was cut back by 0 bases and J by 1 base. The V gene's germline CDR1 is SGDLS and CDR2 YYNGEE. This CDR3 contains 16 residues.

CDR3 nucleotide sequence: TGTGCCAGCAGCCTCCGAGGGGGGGGTACCACCTCGTCCAACTATGGCTACACCTTC. It yields the protein CASSLRGGGTTSSNYGYTF. The chain combines TRBV9 with TRBJ1-2; D may be TRBD1 (6 bases). V lost 4 bases to trimming and J lost 2 bases, with 27 bases between them. CDR1 SGDLS and CDR2 YYNGEE come from the germline V gene. The CDR3 loop spans 19 amino acids. The full variable domain, its missing parts supplied by reference TRBV9 and TRBJ1-2, is DSGVTQTPKHLITATGQRVTLRCSPRSGDLSVYWYQQSLDQGLQFLIQYYNGEERAKGNILERFSAQQFPDLHSELNLSSLELGDSALYFCASSLRGGGTTSSNYGYTFGSGTRLTVV.

J is TRBJ1-4 and V is TRBV24-1, with TRBD1 identical over 11 bases. With V trimmed by 4 bases and J by 6 bases, 9 bases remained unmatched. The germline V gene has CDR1 KGHDR and CDR2 SFDVKD. The CDR3 has 17 residues. The CDR3 nucleotides read TGTGCCACCAGTGACACCGGGACAGGGGGTGTCTATGAAAAACTGTTTTTT. Protein product: CATSDTGTGGVYEKLFF.

The chain is built from TRBV7-9 and TRBJ2-1, with 10 bases identical to TRBD2. V was clipped by 7 bases and J by 3 bases; unmatched bases: 12. CDR3 length equals 17 residues. Germline V gene sequence: CDR1 SEHNR, CDR2 FQNEAQ (reference sequence). CDR3 nucleotides: TGTGCCAGCAAAACGTTAGCTAAGCGGGGGGGCTACAATGAGCAGTTCTTC. Its translation: CASKTLAKRGGYNEQFF.

The chain links TRBV19 to TRBJ1-6, with TRBD1 matching over 7 bases. Germline V lookup: CDR1 LNHDA, CDR2 SQIVND (reference sequence). With V trimmed by 0 bases and J by 3 bases, 8 bases remained unmatched. This CDR3 contains 18 residues. The CDR3 bases are TGTGCCAGTAGTATAGATTCGAGTCGACAGGGCTATAATTCACCCCTCCACTTT. It codes for CASSIDSSRQGYNSPLHF.

This rearrangement joins TRBV4-2 to TRBJ1-4; D not resolved. V was trimmed by 0 bases and J by 7 bases, leaving 15 bases between them. Germline V CDR1 and CDR2: LGHNA, YNFKEQ. CDR3 length: 16 residues. For the CDR3, the DNA is TGTGCCAGCAGCCAAGAGGTATCCCGAGGCGGTGAAAAACTGTTTTTT. Translating gives CASSQEVSRGGEKLFF.

This chain connects TRBV2 to TRBJ1-2; D is perhaps TRBD1 (6 bases). Deletions cut 6 bases from V and 4 bases from J, with 12 bases between. The CDR3 has 13 residues. Germline CDR1 reads SNHLY; CDR2 reads FYNNEI. The CDR3 spells CASRRDNFYGYTF. The CDR3 DNA sequence: TGTGCCAGCAGGAGGGACAACTTCTATGGCTACACCTTC.

The J gene is TRBJ2-7, the V gene TRBV6-2 or TRBV6-3, with 13 bases aligning to TRBD2. J lost 2 bases, V lost 6 bases, and 4 bases had no gene match. The CDR3 is made up of 15 amino acids. CDR1 MNHEY and CDR2 SVGEGT come from the germline V gene. This chain's CDR3 is CASSSGLAGAYEQYF. As DNA, the CDR3 is TGTGCCAGCAGCTCCGGACTAGCGGGGGCCTACGAGCAGTACTTC.